The 11 T cell receptor beta chains below were found in one sample sequenced in a study of OX40 agonist ivuxolimab in advanced cancers. This table comes from immunoSEQ multiplex PCR, and its TCRdb copy is limited to in-frame clones, with some not included. Of 70,000 to 95,000 clones detected, roughly 91% appear once; the ten largest clones hold less than 0.35%. The sequencing used CD4+ or CD8+ T cells sorted from blood, collected in a trial of the OX40 agonist ivuxolimab. The receptors shown here come from an adult with an advanced solid tumor such as melanoma, head and neck, liver or kidney cancer.

This chain connects TRBV2 to TRBJ1-1; D perhaps matches TRBD1 (5 bases). The CDR3 contains 13 residues. Germline V gene lookup returns CDR1 SNHLY and CDR2 FYNNEI. The V and J ends lost 6 bases and 1 base respectively, with 9 bases between them. This CDR3 reads CASSRDQNTEAFF. In DNA form, the CDR3 reads TGTGCCAGCAGCAGGGATCAGAACACTGAAGCTTTCTTT.

The chain couples TRBV4-1 to TRBJ2-1; TRBD1 agrees at 7 bases. The ends lost 3 bases at V and 3 bases at J; junction bases unmatched: 8. The germline CDR1 and CDR2 sequences are MGHRA and YSYEKL. This CDR3 region has 16 residues. Written as DNA, the CDR3 is TGCGCCAGCAGCCAGATCCGGGACAGCATCTACAATGAGCAGTTCTTC. Translated: CASSQIRDSIYNEQFF.

The chain carries TRBV7-3 and TRBJ2-2, with 7 positions matching TRBD2. CDR1 and CDR2 from the germline V gene are SGHTA and FQGTGA. The CDR3 runs 15 residues. V shed 2 bases, J shed 3 bases, and the junction held 3 bases outside the gene matches. This CDR3 reads CASSLRGRDTGELFF. DNA of the CDR3: TGTGCCAGCAGCTTACGGGGGAGGGACACCGGGGAGCTGTTTTTT.

This clone has a single count. This chain joins TRBV6-6 and TRBJ2-5; no clear D gene. V was cut by 6 bases and J by 1 base, with 9 bases left in between. This CDR3 comprises 13 residues. Germline lookup yields CDR1 MNHNY and CDR2 SVGAGI (reference sequence). The DNA of the CDR3 is TGTGCCAGCAGGAAGACGGCCCAAGAGACCCAGTACTTC. This encodes CASRKTAQETQYF.

V is TRBV19 and J is TRBJ1-5, with a tentative D call TRBD1 (5 bases). The CDR3 totals 13 residues. Germline V gives CDR1 LNHDA, CDR2 SQIVND (reference sequence). V lost 6 bases and J lost 2, with 8 bases in between. The CDR3 here is CASRSGRNQPQHF. The CDR3 DNA reads as TGTGCCAGTAGATCAGGGCGCAATCAGCCCCAGCATTTT.

DNA for the CDR3: TGTGCCAGCAGCCCCGCCGACGGCAACTACGAGCAGTACTTC. Amino acids: CASSPADGNYEQYF. The chain carries TRBV9 and TRBJ2-5; the D is unclear. The DNA matches TRBJ2-7 better at its end, which makes the J call doubtful. This CDR3 has 14 residues. Germline lookup yields CDR1 SGDLS and CDR2 YYNGEE.

The chain uses TRBV30 and TRBJ1-3; D remains unclear. Germline CDR1 and CDR2: GTSNPN and SVGIG (reference sequence). V lost 2 bases to trimming and J lost 3 bases, with 17 bases between them. This CDR3 spans 16 amino acids. The CDR3 is CAWSSSLLSVGNTIYF. DNA of the CDR3: TGTGCCTGGAGTTCGTCATTATTAAGCGTTGGAAACACCATATATTTT.

The chain recombines TRBV29-1 with TRBJ1-1, with D perhaps TRBD1 (6 bases). The germline V and J ends were trimmed by 5 bases and 3 bases, with 19 bases remaining between them. Germline assignment: CDR1 SQVTM and CDR2 ANQGSEA. This CDR3 has 15 residues. In DNA, the CDR3 is TGCAGCGTTAAGGACAGTTTAGGGGGGGACACTGAAGCTTTCTTT. Protein: CSVKDSLGGDTEAFF.

The chain links TRBV18 to TRBJ1-6; unclear D gene. With 6 bases removed from V and 2 bases from J, the gap between germline ends came to 11 bases. Per the germline V gene, CDR1 is KGHSH and CDR2 is LQKENI. CDR3 length: 15 amino acids. Here the CDR3 reads CASSLPGTYNSPLHF. CDR3 bases: TGTGCCAGCTCCCTCCCGGGGACCTATAATTCACCCCTCCACTTT.

The gene calls are TRBV19 and TRBJ1-3; D is possibly TRBD1 (6 bases). V was pared by 3 bases and J by 8 bases, with 17 bases between. The CDR3 length is 15 residues. Germline V gene sequence: CDR1 LNHDA, CDR2 SQIVND (reference sequence). The CDR3 loop reads CASSMEGDGEDTIYF. CDR3 in DNA: TGTGCCAGTAGTATGGAGGGGGATGGAGAAGACACCATATATTTT.

This chain connects TRBV7-6 to TRBJ1-4, with 7 bases matching TRBD1. The CDR3 is 15 amino acids. The V gene's germline CDR1 is SGHVS and CDR2 FNYEAQ. After removal of 1 base from V and 7 bases from J, the junction contained 6 bases not matched to a gene. DNA for the CDR3: TGTGCCAGCAGCTTAGTAAGACAGGGAGGTGAAAAACTGTTTTTT. Its translation: CASSLVRQGGEKLFF.